Listed below are T cell receptor beta chains from one sample, sequenced in a study of T cells after yellow fever vaccination. TCRdb ran MiXCR on the 5' RACE reads and lists one entry per CDR3 protein. The sample gives about 130,000 distinct CDR3 sequences, 5% to 8% of which show up once; about 0.6% is in the top ten. The sample in question was CD4+ T cells sorted from PBMCs, obtained 10 days after the yellow fever booster vaccination. The origin of the receptors is a man aged 30-40 years who received the YFV17D yellow fever vaccine. Both conserved end residues are trimmed from each CDR3.

v_gene: TRBV5-1; j_gene: TRBJ2-3; CDR3aa: ASSLVDWGFTDTQY
v_gene: TRBV4-3; j_gene: TRBJ2-7; CDR3aa: ASSLGPQSGEQY
v_gene: TRBV10-2; j_gene: TRBJ2-1; CDR3aa: ASRSPPALAGGEDEQF
v_gene: TRBV9; j_gene: TRBJ2-1; CDR3aa: ASSSGYSYNEQF
v_gene: TRBV4-3; j_gene: TRBJ2-7; CDR3aa: ASSRVTSGSFHEQY
v_gene: TRBV12-3/TRBV12-4; j_gene: TRBJ2-1; CDR3aa: ASSLRHRSYNEQF
v_gene: TRBV7-9; j_gene: TRBJ2-1; CDR3aa: ASSEHTGYNEQF
v_gene: TRBV20-1; j_gene: TRBJ2-2; CDR3aa: STPGQGPGELF
v_gene: TRBV2; j_gene: TRBJ2-1; CDR3aa: ASSVTSGYNEQF
v_gene: TRBV5-4; j_gene: TRBJ2-1; CDR3aa: ASSRTSAYYNEQF
v_gene: TRBV5-1; j_gene: TRBJ1-1; CDR3aa: ASSVDRGPLMNTEAF
v_gene: TRBV6-5; j_gene: TRBJ2-3; CDR3aa: ASRAEGPGTDTQY
v_gene: TRBV7-9; j_gene: TRBJ1-2; CDR3aa: ASSLGPQTGYGYT
v_gene: TRBV5-1; j_gene: TRBJ2-7; CDR3aa: ASSLGAGGLSYEQY
v_gene: TRBV28; j_gene: TRBJ2-7; CDR3aa: ASNLDRAHYEQY
v_gene: TRBV15; j_gene: TRBJ1-2; CDR3aa: ATSRHGDDGYT
v_gene: TRBV15; j_gene: TRBJ2-5; CDR3aa: ATSRDYVQETQY
v_gene: TRBV20-1; j_gene: TRBJ2-5; CDR3aa: SGSKTSGRETQY
v_gene: TRBV5-6; j_gene: TRBJ2-1; CDR3aa: AGFRTSGRAPGRGIQF
v_gene: TRBV7-2; j_gene: TRBJ2-1; CDR3aa: ASSERTGHNEQF
v_gene: TRBV13; j_gene: TRBJ2-1; CDR3aa: ASSLTGGGSSEQF
v_gene: TRBV20-1; j_gene: TRBJ2-5; CDR3aa: SALGTSGNQETQY
v_gene: TRBV6-1; j_gene: TRBJ2-7; CDR3aa: ATRQGGTSYEQY
v_gene: TRBV9; j_gene: TRBJ1-6; CDR3aa: ASSVVGDSPLH
v_gene: TRBV7-2; j_gene: TRBJ2-5; CDR3aa: ASSFRGTKYQETQY
v_gene: TRBV5-1; j_gene: TRBJ1-6; CDR3aa: ASSLETGVGSPLH
v_gene: TRBV3-1; j_gene: TRBJ1-6; CDR3aa: ASSQWANSPLH
v_gene: TRBV12-3/TRBV12-4; j_gene: TRBJ1-4; CDR3aa: ASSFTSGATNEKLF
v_gene: TRBV7-2; j_gene: TRBJ2-2; CDR3aa: ASSLGRGANTGELF
v_gene: TRBV10-3; j_gene: TRBJ2-6; CDR3aa: AISESWTGNSGANVLT